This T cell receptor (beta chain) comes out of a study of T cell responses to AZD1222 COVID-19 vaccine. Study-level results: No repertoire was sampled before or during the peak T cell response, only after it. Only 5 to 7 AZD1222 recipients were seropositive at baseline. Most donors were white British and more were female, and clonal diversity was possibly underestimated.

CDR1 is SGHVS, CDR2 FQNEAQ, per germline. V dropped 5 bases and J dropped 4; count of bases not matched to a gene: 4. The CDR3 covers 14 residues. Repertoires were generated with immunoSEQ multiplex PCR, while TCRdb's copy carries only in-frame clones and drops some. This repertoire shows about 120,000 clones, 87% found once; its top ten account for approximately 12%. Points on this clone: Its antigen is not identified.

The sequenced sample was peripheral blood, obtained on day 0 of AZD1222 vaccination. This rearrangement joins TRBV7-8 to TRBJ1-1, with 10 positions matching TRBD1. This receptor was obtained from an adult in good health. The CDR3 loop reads CASSQGQGGTEAFF. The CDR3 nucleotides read TGTGCCAGCAGCCAAGGACAGGGGGGCACTGAAGCTTTCTTT.